Below, 14 T cell receptor beta chains from the same sample are listed, as sequenced in a study of T cell repertoires in cytomegalovirus infection. What these receptors recognize is not known. TCRdb processed the reads anew with MiXCR; each CDR3 protein has one entry. The sample records fewer than 1,000,000 distinct CDR3 sequences, about 33% being singletons. This material consisted of cultured CD8+ T cells from PBMCs, taken from culture after CMV antigen stimulation. Receptors originate from a human donor in good health (CMV status not recorded). Some clones in this sample may be carry-over from other donors' samples.

This clonotype was counted only a few times. The V and J genes are TRBV19 and TRBJ2-1; 10 nucleotides match TRBD2. V shed 7 bases and J 4 bases; nucleotides not matched to a gene: 10. The CDR3 has 16 residues. Germline values: CDR1 LNHDA, CDR2 SQIVND (reference sequence). CDR3 sequence (DNA): TGTGCCAGTACCCCGGCCGGAGCGGGGGGGTACAATGAGCAGTTCTTC. Translating gives CASTPAGAGGYNEQFF.

This clonotype was observed a few times. As DNA, the CDR3 is TGCGCCAGCAGCTGGGTTCCCGGGACAGGAGCTGGTAACTATGGCTACACCTTC. Translation: CASSWVPGTGAGNYGYTF. The chain recombines TRBV5-1 with TRBJ1-2; 8 nucleotides line up with TRBD1. Germline V gene sequence: CDR1 SGHRS, CDR2 YFSETQ. The CDR3 is 18 residues long. V shed 3 bases, J shed 1 base, and the junction held 14 bases outside the gene matches.

This CDR3 reads CASSPHTMEKLFF. CDR3 coding DNA: TGTGCCAGCAGCCCGCATACGATGGAAAAACTGTTTTTT. The rearrangement links TRBV7-2 to TRBJ1-4; D not certain. The V end lost 5 bases, the J end lost 8 bases, and 12 bases lay between the germline ends. Germline assignment: CDR1 SGHTA and CDR2 FQGNSA. The CDR3 runs 13 residues.

In this sample, this clonotype turned up a few times. In DNA, the CDR3 is TGTGCCAGCAGTACTAAGCGGGGGGGCTACGAGCAGTACTTC. This sequence encodes CASSTKRGGYEQYF. J is TRBJ2-7 and V is TRBV27; 10 nucleotides line up with TRBD2. The ends lost 5 bases at V and 3 bases at J; junction bases unmatched: 4. Germline CDR1 reads MNHEY; CDR2 reads SMNVEV (reference sequence). This CDR3 region has 14 residues.

The V call is TRBV7-8, the J call TRBJ1-6; TRBD1 is a possible D gene (6 bases). Germline lookup yields CDR1 SGHVS and CDR2 FQNEAQ. This CDR3 comprises 15 residues. The ends were cut back, 4 bases at V and 6 bases at J, with 13 bases in the middle. DNA of the CDR3: TGTGCCAGCAGCTCCGCGGGGGCCAGTAATTCACCCCTCCACTTT. It encodes CASSSAGASNSPLHF.

The J gene is TRBJ1-1, the V gene TRBV14; 8 bases are a match to TRBD1. The CDR3 spans 15 residues. J gave up 4 bases and V 4 bases, and 8 bases lay outside the gene matches. Germline CDR1 is SGHDN and CDR2 is FVKESK. The CDR3 nucleotides read TGTGCCAGCAGCCGCAGGGGGCTCGGGAGCACTGAAGCTTTCTTT. Translation gives CASSRRGLGSTEAFF.

This clonotype was counted a few times. The chain joins TRBV6-5 to TRBJ1-2; D gene ambiguous. The CDR3 is 14 residues long. V dropped 0 bases and J dropped 7 bases, with 12 bases sitting between them. Germline CDR1 reads MNHEY; CDR2 reads SVGAGI. In DNA, the CDR3 is TGTGCCAGCAGTTACTCGATTGCCGCCGGTGGCTACACCTTC. Translation: CASSYSIAAGGYTF.

This clonotype came up a few times. The chain employs TRBV7-8 and TRBJ2-7; a possible D gene is TRBD1 (6 bases). In germline, CDR1 is SGHVS, CDR2 FQNEAQ. V lost 4 bases, J lost 3 bases, and 10 bases lay in between. This CDR3 spans 13 amino acids. The CDR3 sequence is CASSSRTDYEQYF. Here the CDR3 DNA reads TGTGCCAGCAGCTCTCGGACAGACTACGAGCAGTACTTC. The variable domain in full, with the rest retrieved from reference TRBV7-8 and TRBJ2-7, is GAGVSQSPRYKVAKRGQDVALRCDPISGHVSLFWYQQALGQGPEFLTYFQNEAQLDKSGLPSDRFFAERPEGSVSTLKIQRTQQEDSAVYLCASSSRTDYEQYFGPGTRLTVT.

The chain has TRBV29-1 and TRBJ2-1; 10 nucleotides match TRBD1. The trim removed 7 bases at V and 5 bases at J, leaving 8 bases unmatched. The germline V gene has CDR1 SQVTM and CDR2 ANQGSEA. The CDR3 loop spans 14 amino acids. CDR3 sequence (DNA): TGCAGCGCCTTAGGACAGGGGGTCCACAATGAGCAGTTCTTC. Encoded protein: CSALGQGVHNEQFF.

This clonotype was seen ten or more times. The chain carries TRBV7-8 and TRBJ1-3; 7 positions match TRBD1. The germline V gene has CDR1 SGHVS and CDR2 FQNEAQ. V dropped 5 bases and J dropped 0; count of bases not matched to a gene: 7. CDR3 size: 16 residues. The CDR3 DNA reads as TGTGCCAGCAGCCCAGGGACAGTGAGCTCTGGAAACACCATATATTTT. It yields the protein CASSPGTVSSGNTIYF.

This chain links TRBV12-3 or TRBV12-4 with TRBJ2-4, with 7 nucleotides matching TRBD1. V shed 5 bases and J 1 base; nucleotides not matched to a gene: 8. The length of the CDR3 is 16 residues. This chain's CDR3 is CASSPAGGRAKNIQYF. The CDR3 coding sequence is TGTGCCAGCAGTCCGGCAGGGGGTCGGGCCAAAAACATTCAGTACTTC.

This clonotype was seen a handful of times. The V call is TRBV9, the J call TRBJ2-3; 11 nucleotides match TRBD2. CDR3 size: 16 residues. Germline V gene lookup returns CDR1 SGDLS and CDR2 YYNGEE. Trimming at V came to 4 bases and at J to 4 bases, leaving 8 bases not matched to a gene. The CDR3 here is CASSPYSGGAADTQYF. The CDR3 nucleotides are TGTGCCAGCAGCCCCTATAGCGGGGGGGCTGCAGATACGCAGTATTTT.

This chain connects TRBV27 to TRBJ2-1; 8 bases fit TRBD2. The CDR3 runs 15 residues. J was trimmed by 5 bases and V by 2 bases; bases with no gene match: 5. Germline loops: CDR1 MNHEY, CDR2 SMNVEV (reference sequence). The chain's CDR3 is CASSLPGGADNEQFF. DNA of the CDR3: TGTGCCAGCAGTTTACCCGGGGGGGCCGACAATGAGCAGTTCTTC.

This clonotype was observed a few times. The V gene is TRBV27, the J gene TRBJ2-2; D is ambiguous. The CDR3 consists of 12 residues. V lost 3 bases, J lost 6 bases, and 5 bases lay in between. Germline CDR1 is MNHEY and CDR2 is SMNVEV (reference sequence). CDR3 coding DNA: TGTGCCAGCAGTTTCTGGTCCGGGGAGCTGTTTTTT. It codes for CASSFWSGELFF.